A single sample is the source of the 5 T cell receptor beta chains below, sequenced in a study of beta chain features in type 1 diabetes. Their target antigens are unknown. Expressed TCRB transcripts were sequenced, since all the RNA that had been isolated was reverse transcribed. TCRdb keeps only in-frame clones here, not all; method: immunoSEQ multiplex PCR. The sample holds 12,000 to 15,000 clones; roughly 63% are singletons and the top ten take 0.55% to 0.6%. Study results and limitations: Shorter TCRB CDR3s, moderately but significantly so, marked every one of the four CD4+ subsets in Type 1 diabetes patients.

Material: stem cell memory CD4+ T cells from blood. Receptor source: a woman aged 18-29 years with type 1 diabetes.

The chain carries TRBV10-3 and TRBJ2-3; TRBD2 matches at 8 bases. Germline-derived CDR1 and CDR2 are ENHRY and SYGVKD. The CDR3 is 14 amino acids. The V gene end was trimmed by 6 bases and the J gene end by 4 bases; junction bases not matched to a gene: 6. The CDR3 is CAISQTGGADTQYF. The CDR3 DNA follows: TGTGCCATCAGCCAAACGGGGGGGGCAGATACGCAGTATTTT.

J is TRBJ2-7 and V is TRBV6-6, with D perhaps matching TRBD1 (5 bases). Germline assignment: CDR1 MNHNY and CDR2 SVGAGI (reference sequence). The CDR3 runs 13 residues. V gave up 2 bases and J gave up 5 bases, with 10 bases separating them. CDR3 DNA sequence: TGTGCCAGCAGTTACAGGGGCTTGGACGAGCAGTACTTC. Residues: CASSYRGLDEQYF.

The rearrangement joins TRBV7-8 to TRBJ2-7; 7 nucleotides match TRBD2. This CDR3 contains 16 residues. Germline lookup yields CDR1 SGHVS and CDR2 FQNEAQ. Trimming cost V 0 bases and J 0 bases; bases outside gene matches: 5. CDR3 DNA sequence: TGTGCCAGCAGCTTAGCGGGTAGCGGGCCCTCCTACGAGCAGTACTTC. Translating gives CASSLAGSGPSYEQYF.

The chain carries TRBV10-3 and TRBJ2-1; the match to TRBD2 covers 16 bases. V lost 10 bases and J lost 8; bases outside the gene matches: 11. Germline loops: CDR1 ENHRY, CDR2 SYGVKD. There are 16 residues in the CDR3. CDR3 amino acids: CATPPGLAGGSDEQFF. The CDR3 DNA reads TGTGCCACGCCGCCGGGACTAGCGGGGGGGAGCGATGAGCAGTTCTTC.

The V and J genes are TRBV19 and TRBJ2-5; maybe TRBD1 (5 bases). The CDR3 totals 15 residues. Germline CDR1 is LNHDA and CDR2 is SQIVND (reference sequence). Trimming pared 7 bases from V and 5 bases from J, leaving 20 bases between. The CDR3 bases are TGTGCCAGTAAAGACAGAGAAGGCCTCTCGGAGACCCAGTACTTC. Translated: CASKDREGLSETQYF. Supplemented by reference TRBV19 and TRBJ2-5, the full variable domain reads DGGITQSPKYLFRKEGQNVTLSCEQNLNHDAMYWYRQDPGQGLRLIYYSQIVNDFQKGDIAEGYSVSREKKESFPLTVTSAQKNPTAFYLCASKDREGLSETQYFGPGTRLLVL.